This entry is about one T cell receptor beta chain. These data belong to a study of cytotoxic CD8 clonotypes in ibrutinib-treated CLL. Whole-study context: The study included 11 relapsed/refractory and 15 treatment-naive patients; fewer than 18 had IGHV unmutated disease.

The table came from immunoSEQ multiplex PCR; TCRdb's copy has only in-frame clones and leaves some out. The sample contains about 85,000 clones, around 79% of which appear only once. There are 13 residues in the CDR3. V lost 5 bases and J 1 base, leaving 8 bases between the germline ends. Germline V CDR1 and CDR2: LGHNA, YNFKEQ. The rearrangement uses TRBV4-2 and TRBJ2-5; TRBD1 might be the D (5 bases). The TCR was taken from a human donor with chronic lymphocytic leukemia. The specimen comprised PBMCs, sampled after 12 months of ibrutinib treatment. The CDR3 loop reads CASSKGVQETQYF. The CDR3 DNA reads TGTGCCAGCAGCAAAGGGGTCCAAGAGACCCAGTACTTC.